This TCR beta chain was observed in a study of Ad26.COV2.S vaccination and SARS-CoV-2 variants. This CDR3 comprises 13 residues. V lost 1 base to trimming and J lost 8 bases, with 9 bases between them. The germline CDR1 and CDR2 sequences are MNHEY and SVGAGI. This clone was found once. The data were produced by immunoSEQ multiplex PCR, yet TCRdb's version contains in-frame clones alone and is incomplete. The table includes about 250,000 clones, more than 70% detected once. The treatment: roughly 18 received Ad26.COV2.S at low or high dose, single or two shots; about 5 received placebo; per-sample allocation not given. The samples were gathered on day 63 after the first injection of vaccine or placebo.

The chain links TRBV6-5 to TRBJ2-1, with TRBD2 as a possible D gene (6 bases). This receptor was identified in a person between 18 and 65 years old who received the Ad26.COV2.S COVID-19 vaccine or a placebo. The material sequenced was peripheral blood, taken in a trial of Ad26.COV2.S vaccine versus placebo. The chain's CDR3 is CASSYWRDDEQFF. The CDR3, as DNA: TGTGCCAGCAGTTACTGGAGGGACGATGAGCAGTTCTTC.